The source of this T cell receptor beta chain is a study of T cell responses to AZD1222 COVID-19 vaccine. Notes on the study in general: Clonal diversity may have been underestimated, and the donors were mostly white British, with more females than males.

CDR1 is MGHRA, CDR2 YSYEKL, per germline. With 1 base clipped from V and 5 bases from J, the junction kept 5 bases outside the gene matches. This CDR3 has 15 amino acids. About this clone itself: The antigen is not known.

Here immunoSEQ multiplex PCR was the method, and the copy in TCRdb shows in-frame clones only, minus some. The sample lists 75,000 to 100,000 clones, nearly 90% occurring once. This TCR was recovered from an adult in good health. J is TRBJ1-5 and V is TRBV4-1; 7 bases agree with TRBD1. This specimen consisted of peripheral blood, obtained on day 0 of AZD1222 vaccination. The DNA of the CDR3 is TGCGCCAGCAGCCAAGGGGACAGCTTCGATCAGCCCCAGCATTTT. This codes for CASSQGDSFDQPQHF.